A single sample is the source of the 9 T cell receptor beta chains below, sequenced in a study of molecular identifiers for immune sequencing clone quantification. From the PCR reads, TCRdb called clonotypes with MiXCR, one entry per CDR3 protein. The table has some 650,000 distinct CDR3 sequences, 20% seen once. The sample consisted of naive CD8+ T cells from blood, with Jurkat cell RNA spiked in. Subset of the sample: FACS-sorted CD8+CD4-CCR7+CD45RA+ naive T cells. The source is a human donor in good health. Some libraries in this study had Jurkat cell RNA spiked in.

This clonotype has only a few counts. V usage is TRBV7-9 and J usage is TRBJ2-1, with a possible D match to TRBD2 (5 bases). The CDR3 has 15 amino acids. Germline V gives CDR1 SEHNR, CDR2 FQNEAQ (reference sequence). V lost 6 bases, J lost 7 bases, and 19 bases lay in between. CDR3 bases: TGTGCCAGCAGGATTTACTATTCGGGGTCAAATGAGCAGTTCTTC. It specifies CASRIYYSGSNEQFF.

In its sample, this clonotype was seen a few times. V is TRBV7-2 and J is TRBJ2-7; 10 bases fit TRBD1. Losses at the gene ends were 0 bases for V and 5 bases for J; bases not matched to a gene: 7. The V gene's germline CDR1 is SGHTA and CDR2 FQGNSA. The CDR3 contains 16 residues. CDR3 coding DNA: TGTGCCAGCAGCTTAGCCCCCGGGACAGGGGCCAACGAGCAGTACTTC. Protein: CASSLAPGTGANEQYF.

There are many counts of this clonotype. This chain uses TRBV4-3 with TRBJ1-6; no reliable D call. The germline CDR1 and CDR2 sequences are LGHNA and YSLEER. The germline V and J ends were trimmed by 1 base and 6 bases, with 19 bases remaining between them. CDR3 length: 18 amino acids. The CDR3 loop reads CASSQGFGGSLLNSPLHF. The CDR3 region has the DNA TGCGCCAGCAGCCAAGGTTTTGGTGGAAGCCTACTTAATTCACCCCTCCACTTT.

This clonotype showed up just a few times. This chain uses TRBV12-3 or TRBV12-4 with TRBJ2-7; 7 nucleotides agree with TRBD1. This CDR3 spans 16 amino acids. V gave up 8 bases and J gave up 3 bases; unmatched junction bases: 16. CDR3 in DNA: TGTGCCAGCTCCTTCGGTAGGGGGACAGTTAACTACGAGCAGTACTTC. Protein product: CASSFGRGTVNYEQYF.

This clonotype was observed at least ten times. This rearrangement joins TRBV3-1 to TRBJ2-3; the D gene is possibly TRBD2 (5 bases). Germline values: CDR1 LGHDT, CDR2 YNNKEL (reference sequence). This CDR3 region has 13 residues. Trimming removed 6 bases from V and 9 bases from J, with 16 bases in between. The CDR3 DNA reads as TGTGCCAGCAGAGACTCACTAGATGAAACGCAGTATTTT. Its protein product is CASRDSLDETQYF.

This clonotype has ten or more counts. The V and J genes are TRBV4-1 and TRBJ1-4; D perhaps matches TRBD1 (5 bases). V was cut by 9 bases and J by 6 bases, with 14 bases left in between. Germline V CDR1 and CDR2: MGHRA, YSYEKL. This CDR3 has 13 amino acids. CDR3 in amino acids: CARSEGRYEKLFF. The DNA for the CDR3 is TGCGCCAGAAGCGAGGGGCGGTATGAAAAACTGTTTTTT.

This clonotype was seen only a few times. This chain uses TRBV19 with TRBJ1-5, with D hard to call. Germline V lookup: CDR1 LNHDA, CDR2 SQIVND (reference sequence). Trimming pared 6 bases from V and 2 bases from J, leaving 14 bases between. The CDR3 contains 15 residues. The CDR3 loop is CASRYWGIGNQPQHF. In DNA, the CDR3 is TGTGCCAGTAGGTATTGGGGTATCGGCAATCAGCCCCAGCATTTT.

The V gene is TRBV27, the J gene TRBJ2-1; D is uncertain. CDR3 length: 16 amino acids. Trimming stripped 4 bases from V and 0 bases from J, with 13 bases between. In germline, CDR1 is MNHEY, CDR2 SMNVEV (reference sequence). CDR3 coding DNA: TGTGCCAGCAGTTCCTACTCCCCGAGCTCCTACAATGAGCAGTTCTTC. Amino acids: CASSSYSPSSYNEQFF.

This clonotype has a handful of counts. The V call is TRBV27, the J call TRBJ2-3; 10 bases map to TRBD2. V shed 2 bases, J shed 5 bases, and the junction held 4 bases outside the gene matches. Looked up from germline, CDR1 is MNHEY and CDR2 is SMNVEV (reference sequence). There are 15 residues in the CDR3. In nucleotides, the CDR3 is TGTGCCAGCAGTTTAGGGATAGCGGGAGGAGATACGCAGTATTTT. This encodes CASSLGIAGGDTQYF.